The 14 T cell receptor beta chains in this list originate from one sample, sequenced in a study of radiation and T cells in renal cell carcinoma. The data were produced by immunoSEQ multiplex PCR, yet TCRdb's version contains in-frame clones alone and is incomplete. The sample has some 58,000 clones, around three quarters seen once. Time point denoted: blood 2 weeks post-SBRT. Regarding treatment: 15 Gy SBRT to primary tumor, nephrectomy 4 weeks later. Sequences were derived from blood, sampled from a patient whose treatment included radiotherapy and nephrectomy. The receptors shown here come from a man between 60 and 75 years old with renal cell carcinoma.

The rearrangement uses TRBV14 and TRBJ1-3; D not certain. Trimming stripped 1 base from V and 0 bases from J, with 13 bases between. The CDR3 contains 17 residues. CDR1 is SGHDN, CDR2 FVKESK, per germline. CDR3 sequence: CASSQAADESSGNTIYF. The CDR3 DNA reads TGTGCCAGCAGCCAAGCGGCGGATGAGAGCTCTGGAAACACCATATATTTT.

The J gene is TRBJ1-4, the V gene TRBV7-6, with 7 bases identical to TRBD1. The J segment lost 5 bases and the V segment lost 1 base, leaving 4 bases of the junction unmatched. The CDR3 has 15 amino acids. Germline V gene sequence: CDR1 SGHVS, CDR2 FNYEAQ. The CDR3 region has the DNA TGTGCCAGCAGCTTAGGAACAGGGGCAAATGAAAAACTGTTTTTT. Its translation is CASSLGTGANEKLFF.

CDR3 in amino acids: CASSFSRESTGELFF. CDR3 sequence (DNA): TGTGCCAGCAGTTTTTCCCGGGAGAGCACCGGGGAGCTGTTTTTT. This sequence joins TRBV28 and TRBJ2-2, with D perhaps matching TRBD2 (6 bases). This CDR3 region has 15 residues. V lost 3 bases to trimming and J lost 4 bases, with 12 bases between them. Germline lookup yields CDR1 MDHEN and CDR2 SYDVKM.

The chain combines TRBV18 with TRBJ2-1; possible D gene TRBD2, 5 bases. From germline, CDR1 is KGHSH and CDR2 LQKENI. Trimming stripped 3 bases from V and 7 bases from J, with 13 bases between. The CDR3 totals 14 residues. The CDR3 DNA reads TGTGCCAGCTCACCTTCGAGCGGATCTAATGAGCAGTTCTTC. This translates into CASSPSSGSNEQFF.

Worth noting for this clone: This sample includes further DNA sequences coding for the same CDR3. In DNA, the CDR3 is TGCGCCAGCAGTGAGTCGTTGGATCAGCCCCAGCATTTT. Amino acids: CASSESLDQPQHF. The chain links TRBV10-2 to TRBJ1-5; unclear D gene. Germline CDR1 and CDR2: WSHSY and SAAADI. The CDR3 spans 13 residues. Trimming removed 0 bases from V and 5 bases from J, with 5 bases in between.

The chain couples TRBV11-3 to TRBJ2-5; 8 bases map to TRBD2. This CDR3 contains 14 residues. The V gene end was trimmed by 7 bases and the J gene end by 6 bases; junction bases not matched to a gene: 10. CDR1 is SGHNT, CDR2 YENEEA, per germline. The CDR3: CASTLLSGSQTQYF. The CDR3 DNA reads as TGTGCCAGCACTCTGCTAAGCGGGAGTCAGACCCAGTACTTC.

This clone was seen more than once but under ten times. This sequence joins TRBV13 and TRBJ1-1, with D perhaps TRBD1 (5 bases). The CDR3 extends over 13 amino acids. V was pared by 2 bases and J by 9 bases, with 13 bases between. The germline V gene has CDR1 PRHDT and CDR2 FYEKMQ (reference sequence). This chain's CDR3 is CASSLKGGTKAFF. CDR3 DNA sequence: TGTGCCAGCAGCTTAAAGGGCGGGACGAAAGCTTTCTTT.

This clone came up a few times. CDR3: CASSQETGASSYEQYV. In nucleotides, the CDR3 is TGCGCCAGCAGCCAAGAGACCGGGGCGAGCTCCTACGAGCAGTACGTC. V usage is TRBV4-1 and J usage is TRBJ2-7, with D perhaps assigned TRBD1 or TRBD2 (5 bases each). The CDR3 contains 16 residues. Trimming left V 0 bases short and J 0 bases short, with 12 bases between. CDR1 is MGHRA, CDR2 YSYEKL, per germline.

This rearrangement joins TRBV5-1 to TRBJ2-7; 7 bases align to TRBD2. The CDR3 totals 14 residues. Trimming took 3 bases from V and 4 from J; bases not matched to a gene: 7. Germline CDR1 SGHRS, CDR2 YFSETQ. In nucleotides, the CDR3 is TGCGCCAGCAGCTCCCGGGTGGGGGGGTACGAGCAGTACTTC. It yields the protein CASSSRVGGYEQYF.

V gene TRBV29-1 combines with J gene TRBJ2-1; 13 bases agree with TRBD2. J lost 3 bases, V lost 1 base, and 9 bases had no gene match. The CDR3 is made up of 18 amino acids. Germline CDR1 SQVTM, CDR2 ANQGSEA. The CDR3 is CSVEVLLAGGRGYNEQFF. In nucleotides, the CDR3 is TGCAGCGTTGAAGTATTACTAGCGGGAGGGAGGGGCTACAATGAGCAGTTCTTC.

The rearrangement links TRBV19 to TRBJ1-1; possibly TRBD1 for D (5 bases). Germline V gene sequence: CDR1 LNHDA, CDR2 SQIVND (reference sequence). V gave up 4 bases and J gave up 1 base, with 10 bases separating them. CDR3 length equals 14 residues. Here the CDR3 reads CASSRTLANTEAFF. CDR3 bases: TGTGCCAGTAGTAGGACATTGGCGAACACTGAAGCTTTCTTT.

The J gene is TRBJ2-3, the V gene TRBV6-5; a weak D match, TRBD2 (5 bases). CDR1 and CDR2 (germline): MNHEY, SVGAGI. The CDR3 is made up of 16 amino acids. The V and J ends lost 0 bases and 3 bases respectively, with 13 bases between them. The CDR3 region is CASSYSFSPGTDTQYF. Written as DNA, the CDR3 is TGTGCCAGCAGTTACTCGTTCTCCCCGGGGACAGATACGCAGTATTTT.

The J gene is TRBJ2-5, the V gene TRBV6-6; D not certain. The tail of the sequence fits TRBJ2-7 better, so the J call may be wrong. CDR1 is MNHNY, CDR2 SVGAGI, per germline (reference sequence). This CDR3 is built from 14 residues. The CDR3 spells CASSQSRLAGEQYF. CDR3 bases: TGTGCCAGCAGTCAGTCCAGGCTGGCTGGCGAGCAGTACTTC.

This chain connects TRBV28 to TRBJ1-4; unclear D gene. The CDR3 is 11 amino acids. Germline V CDR1 and CDR2: MDHEN, SYDVKM. The ends were cut back, 1 base at V and 14 bases at J, with 8 bases in the middle. CDR3 nucleotide sequence: TGTGCCAGCAGTTTATACAGAGAGCTGTTTTTT. This sequence encodes CASSLYRELFF.